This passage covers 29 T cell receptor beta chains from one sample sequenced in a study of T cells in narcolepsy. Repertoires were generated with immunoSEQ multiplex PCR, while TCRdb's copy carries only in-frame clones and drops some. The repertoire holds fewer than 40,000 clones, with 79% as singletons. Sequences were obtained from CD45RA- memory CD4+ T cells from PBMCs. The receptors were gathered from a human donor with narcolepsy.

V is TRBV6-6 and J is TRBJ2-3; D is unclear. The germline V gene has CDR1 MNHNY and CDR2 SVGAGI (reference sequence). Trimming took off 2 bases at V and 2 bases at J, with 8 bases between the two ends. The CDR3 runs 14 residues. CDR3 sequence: CASSYTENTDTQYF. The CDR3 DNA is TGTGCCAGCAGTTACACCGAAAACACAGATACGCAGTATTTT.

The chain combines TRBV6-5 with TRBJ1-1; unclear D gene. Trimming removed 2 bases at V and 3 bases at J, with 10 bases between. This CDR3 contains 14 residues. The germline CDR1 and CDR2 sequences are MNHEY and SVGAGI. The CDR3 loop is CASSYRPPDTEAFF. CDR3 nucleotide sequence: TGTGCCAGCAGTTACAGACCGCCTGACACTGAAGCTTTCTTT.

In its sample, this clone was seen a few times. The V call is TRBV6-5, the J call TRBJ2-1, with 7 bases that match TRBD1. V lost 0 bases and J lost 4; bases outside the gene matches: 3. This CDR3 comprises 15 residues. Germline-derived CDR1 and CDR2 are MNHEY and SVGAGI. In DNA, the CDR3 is TGTGCCAGCAGTTACTCAGGGACAGTTTACAATGAGCAGTTCTTC. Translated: CASSYSGTVYNEQFF.

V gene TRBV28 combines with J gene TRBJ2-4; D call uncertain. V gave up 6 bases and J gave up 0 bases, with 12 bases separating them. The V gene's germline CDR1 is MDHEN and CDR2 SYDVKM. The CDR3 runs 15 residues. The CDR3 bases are TGTGCCAGCAGCTATCAGGTTTTAGCCAAAAACATTCAGTACTTC. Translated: CASSYQVLAKNIQYF. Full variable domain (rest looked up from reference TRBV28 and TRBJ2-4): DVKVTQSSRYLVKRTGEKVFLECVQDMDHENMFWYRQDPGLGLRLIYFSYDVKMKEKGDIPEGYSVSREKKERFSLILESASTNQTSMYLCASSYQVLAKNIQYFGAGTRLSVL.

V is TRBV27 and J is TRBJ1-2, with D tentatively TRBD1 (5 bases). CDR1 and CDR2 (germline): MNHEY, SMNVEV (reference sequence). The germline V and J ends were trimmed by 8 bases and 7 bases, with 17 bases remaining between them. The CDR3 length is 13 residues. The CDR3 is CASSRSRGTGYTF. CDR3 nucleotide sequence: TGTGCCAGCTCCCGAAGTAGGGGAACTGGCTACACCTTC.

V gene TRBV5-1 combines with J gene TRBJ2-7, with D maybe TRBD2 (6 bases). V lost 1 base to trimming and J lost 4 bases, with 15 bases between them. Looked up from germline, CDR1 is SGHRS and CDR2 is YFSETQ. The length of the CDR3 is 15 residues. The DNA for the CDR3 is TGCGCCAGCAGCTTGACAGTCGGGGGTGGGTACGAGCAGTACTTC. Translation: CASSLTVGGGYEQYF.

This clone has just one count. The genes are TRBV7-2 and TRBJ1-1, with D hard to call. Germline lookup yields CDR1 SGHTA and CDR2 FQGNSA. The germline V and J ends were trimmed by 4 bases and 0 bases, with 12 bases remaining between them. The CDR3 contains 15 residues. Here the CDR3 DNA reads TGTGCCAGCAGCTCGGACGGGAATGTGAACACTGAAGCTTTCTTT. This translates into CASSSDGNVNTEAFF. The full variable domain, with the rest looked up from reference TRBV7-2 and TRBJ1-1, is GAGVSQSPSNKVTEKGKDVELRCDPISGHTALYWYRQSLGQGLEFLIYFQGNSAPDKSGLPSDRFSAERTGGSVSTLTIQRTQQEDSAVYLCASSSDGNVNTEAFFGQGTRLTVV.

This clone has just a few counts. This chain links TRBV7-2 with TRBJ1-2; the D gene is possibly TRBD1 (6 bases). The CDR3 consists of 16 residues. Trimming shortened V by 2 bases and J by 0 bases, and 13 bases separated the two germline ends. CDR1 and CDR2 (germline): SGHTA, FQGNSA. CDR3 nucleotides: TGTGCCAGCAGCTTAAGCGCTACAGGGACTAACTATGGCTACACCTTC. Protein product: CASSLSATGTNYGYTF.

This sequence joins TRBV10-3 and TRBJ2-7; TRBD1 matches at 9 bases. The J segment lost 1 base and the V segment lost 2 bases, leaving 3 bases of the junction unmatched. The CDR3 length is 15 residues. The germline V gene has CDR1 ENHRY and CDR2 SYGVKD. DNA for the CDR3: TGTGCCATCAGTGAGCCAGGGACAGGGTCCTACGAGCAGTACTTC. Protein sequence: CAISEPGTGSYEQYF.

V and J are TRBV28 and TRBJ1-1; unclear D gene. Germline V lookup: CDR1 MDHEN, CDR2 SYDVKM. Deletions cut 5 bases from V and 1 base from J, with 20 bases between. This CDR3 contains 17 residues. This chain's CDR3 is CASSPLLRRRQNTEAFF. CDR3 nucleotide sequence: TGTGCCAGCAGTCCCCTCCTACGGCGGAGACAGAACACTGAAGCTTTCTTT.

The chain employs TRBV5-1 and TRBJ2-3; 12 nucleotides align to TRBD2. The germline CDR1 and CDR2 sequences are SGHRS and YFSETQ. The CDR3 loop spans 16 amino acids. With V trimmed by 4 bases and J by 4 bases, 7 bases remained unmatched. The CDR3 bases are TGCGCCAGCAGCCGGACTAGCGGGATCGGCTCAGATACGCAGTATTTT. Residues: CASSRTSGIGSDTQYF. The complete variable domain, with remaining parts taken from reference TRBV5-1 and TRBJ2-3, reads KAGVTQTPRYLIKTRGQQVTLSCSPISGHRSVSWYQQTPGQGLQFLFEYFSETQRNKGNFPGRFSGRQFSNSRSEMNVSTLELGDSALYLCASSRTSGIGSDTQYFGPGTRLTVL.

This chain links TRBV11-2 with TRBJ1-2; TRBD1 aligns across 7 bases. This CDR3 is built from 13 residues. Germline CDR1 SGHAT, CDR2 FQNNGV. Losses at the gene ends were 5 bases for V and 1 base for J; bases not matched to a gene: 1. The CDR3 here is CASSRDSNYGYTF. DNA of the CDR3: TGTGCCAGCAGCCGGGACAGTAACTATGGCTACACCTTC.

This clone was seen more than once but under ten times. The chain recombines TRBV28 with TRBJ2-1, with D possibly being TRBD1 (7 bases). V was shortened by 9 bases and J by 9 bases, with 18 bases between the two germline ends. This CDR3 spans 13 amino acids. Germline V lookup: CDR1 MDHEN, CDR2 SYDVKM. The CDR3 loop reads CASLGGGLSEQFF. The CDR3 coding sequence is TGTGCCAGTTTAGGAGGGGGCTTAAGTGAGCAGTTCTTC. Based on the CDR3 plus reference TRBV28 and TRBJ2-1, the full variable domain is DVKVTQSSRYLVKRTGEKVFLECVQDMDHENMFWYRQDPGLGLRLIYFSYDVKMKEKGDIPEGYSVSREKKERFSLILESASTNQTSMYLCASLGGGLSEQFFGPGTRLTVL.

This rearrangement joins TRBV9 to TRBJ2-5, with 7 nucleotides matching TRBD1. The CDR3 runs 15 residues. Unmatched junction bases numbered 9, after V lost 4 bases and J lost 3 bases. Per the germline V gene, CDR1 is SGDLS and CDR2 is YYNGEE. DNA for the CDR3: TGTGCCAGCAGCCTAAGGGGGCAGGGCGAAGAGACCCAGTACTTC. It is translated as CASSLRGQGEETQYF.

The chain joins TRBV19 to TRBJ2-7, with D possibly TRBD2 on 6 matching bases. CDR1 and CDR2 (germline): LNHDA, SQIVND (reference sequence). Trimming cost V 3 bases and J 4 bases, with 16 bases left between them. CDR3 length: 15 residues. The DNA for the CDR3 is TGTGCCAGTAGTATGCGAGGGGAGGTGGAGTACGAGCAGTACTTC. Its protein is CASSMRGEVEYEQYF.

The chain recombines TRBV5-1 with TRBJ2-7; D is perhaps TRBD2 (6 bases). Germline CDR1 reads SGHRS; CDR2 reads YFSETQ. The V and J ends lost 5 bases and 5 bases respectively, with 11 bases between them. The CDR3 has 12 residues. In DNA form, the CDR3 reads TGCGCCAGCAGGGGGGGTCAGAACGAGCAGTACTTC. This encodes CASRGGQNEQYF. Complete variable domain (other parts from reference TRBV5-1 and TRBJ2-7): KAGVTQTPRYLIKTRGQQVTLSCSPISGHRSVSWYQQTPGQGLQFLFEYFSETQRNKGNFPGRFSGRQFSNSRSEMNVSTLELGDSALYLCASRGGQNEQYFGPGTRLTVT.

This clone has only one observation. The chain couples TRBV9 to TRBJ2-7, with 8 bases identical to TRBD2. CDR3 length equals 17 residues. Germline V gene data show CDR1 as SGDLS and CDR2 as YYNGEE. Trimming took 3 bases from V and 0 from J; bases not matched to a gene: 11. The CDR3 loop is CASSAESGTSRSYEQYF. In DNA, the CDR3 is TGTGCCAGCAGCGCAGAATCAGGGACTAGTCGCTCCTACGAGCAGTACTTC.

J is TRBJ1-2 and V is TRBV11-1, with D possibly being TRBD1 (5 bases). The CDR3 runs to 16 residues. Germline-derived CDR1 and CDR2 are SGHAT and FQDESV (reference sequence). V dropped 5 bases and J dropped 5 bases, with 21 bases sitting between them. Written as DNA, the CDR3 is TGTGCCAGCAGCCCCGCAGGGCGGCCGACCTCGTATGGCTACACCTTC. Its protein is CASSPAGRPTSYGYTF.

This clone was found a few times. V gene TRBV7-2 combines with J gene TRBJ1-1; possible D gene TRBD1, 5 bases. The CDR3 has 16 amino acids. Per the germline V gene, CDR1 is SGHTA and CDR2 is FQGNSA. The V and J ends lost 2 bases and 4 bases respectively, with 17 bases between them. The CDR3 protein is CASSLISRGATTEAFF. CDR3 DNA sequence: TGTGCCAGCAGCTTAATCTCTAGGGGCGCAACCACTGAAGCTTTCTTT.

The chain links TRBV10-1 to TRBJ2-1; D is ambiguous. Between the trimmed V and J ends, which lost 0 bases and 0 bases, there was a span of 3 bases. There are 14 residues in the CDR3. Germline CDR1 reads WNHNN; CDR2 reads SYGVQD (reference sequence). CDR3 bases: TGCGCCAGCAGTGAGTCTCCCTCCTACAATGAGCAGTTCTTC. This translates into CASSESPSYNEQFF.

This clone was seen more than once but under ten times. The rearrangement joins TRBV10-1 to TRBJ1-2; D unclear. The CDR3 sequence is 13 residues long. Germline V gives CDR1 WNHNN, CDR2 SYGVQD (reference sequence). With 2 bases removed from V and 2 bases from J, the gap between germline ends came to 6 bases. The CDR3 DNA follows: TGCGCCAGCAGTGAGACTCAAAACTATGGCTACACCTTC. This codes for CASSETQNYGYTF.

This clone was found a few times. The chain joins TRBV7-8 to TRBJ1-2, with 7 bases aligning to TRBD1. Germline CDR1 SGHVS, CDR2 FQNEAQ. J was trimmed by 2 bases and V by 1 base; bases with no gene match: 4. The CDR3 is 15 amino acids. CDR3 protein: CASSLGGDRNYGYTF. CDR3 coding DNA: TGTGCCAGCAGCTTAGGAGGGGACAGAAACTATGGCTACACCTTC.

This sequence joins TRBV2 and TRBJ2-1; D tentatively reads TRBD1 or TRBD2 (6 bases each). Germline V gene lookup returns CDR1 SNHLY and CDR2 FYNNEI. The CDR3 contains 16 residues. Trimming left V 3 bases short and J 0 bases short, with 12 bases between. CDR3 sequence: CASSESRGVSYNEQFF. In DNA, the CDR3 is TGTGCCAGCAGTGAGTCGAGGGGGGTCTCCTACAATGAGCAGTTCTTC.

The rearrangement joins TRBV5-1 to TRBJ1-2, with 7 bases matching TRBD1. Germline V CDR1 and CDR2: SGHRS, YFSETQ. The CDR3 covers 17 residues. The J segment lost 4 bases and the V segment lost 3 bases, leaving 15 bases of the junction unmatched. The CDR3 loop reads CASSSAGWGQTTYGYTF. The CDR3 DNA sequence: TGCGCCAGCAGCTCCGCCGGTTGGGGACAGACGACCTATGGCTACACCTTC.

CDR3 DNA sequence: TGTGCCACCAGCAGCCCTGGAGGGCCAGATACGCAGTATTTT. Its protein is CATSSPGGPDTQYF. The chain carries TRBV15 and TRBJ2-3; weak D call: TRBD2 (6 bases). Trimming removed 3 bases from V and 4 bases from J, with 11 bases in between. The CDR3 length is 14 residues. CDR1 is LNHNV, CDR2 YYDKDF, per germline (reference sequence).

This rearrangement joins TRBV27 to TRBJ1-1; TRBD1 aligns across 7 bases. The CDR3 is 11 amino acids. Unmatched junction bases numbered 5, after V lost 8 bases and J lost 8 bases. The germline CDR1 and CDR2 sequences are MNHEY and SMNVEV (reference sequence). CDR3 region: CASLPGQEAFF. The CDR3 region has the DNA TGTGCCAGCTTGCCGGGACAGGAAGCTTTCTTT.

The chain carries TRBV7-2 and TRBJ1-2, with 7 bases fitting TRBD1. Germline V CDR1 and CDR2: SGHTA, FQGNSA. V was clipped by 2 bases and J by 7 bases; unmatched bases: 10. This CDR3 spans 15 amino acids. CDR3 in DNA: TGTGCCAGCAGCTTATACCAGGGGGGCGGGAGTGGCTACACCTTC. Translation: CASSLYQGGGSGYTF.

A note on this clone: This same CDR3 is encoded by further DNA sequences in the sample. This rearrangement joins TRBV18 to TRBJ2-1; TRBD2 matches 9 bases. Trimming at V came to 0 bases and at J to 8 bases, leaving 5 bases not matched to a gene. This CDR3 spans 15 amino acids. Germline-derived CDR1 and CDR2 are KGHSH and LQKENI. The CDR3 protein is CASSPPSGSLDEQFF. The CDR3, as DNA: TGTGCCAGCTCACCACCTAGCGGGAGTCTGGATGAGCAGTTCTTC.

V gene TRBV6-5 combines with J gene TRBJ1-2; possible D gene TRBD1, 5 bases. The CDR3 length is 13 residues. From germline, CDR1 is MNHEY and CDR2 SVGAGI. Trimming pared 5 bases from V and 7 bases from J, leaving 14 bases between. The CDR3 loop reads CASSTVDGGGYTF. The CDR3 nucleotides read TGTGCCAGCAGTACGGTGGATGGGGGTGGCTACACCTTC.